This is a list of T cell receptor beta chains from one sample in a study of Graves' ophthalmopathy and Graves' hyperthyroidism. TCRdb re-called the multiplex PCR reads through MiXCR, storing one row per CDR3 protein. This sample yields about 640,000 distinct CDR3 sequences, of which roughly two fifths are seen a single time; roughly 3% belongs to the top ten. Sequences were obtained from peripheral blood. Receptors were obtained from an adult man with Graves' ophthalmopathy. Each CDR3 is given with its conserved first and last residue. D genes are given only for firm matches. Size is omitted from some rows. Given values are once, few, many or a class for expanded clones.

>TRBV9|TRBJ2-5|NA|NA
TGTGCCAGCAGCAGCCTCGGTCAAGGGACCCAGTACTTC
CASSSLGQGTQYF
>TRBV10-3|TRBJ1-2|NA|NA
TGTGCCAGCAGTGAAATGGGGGGAGTGAGCTATGGCTACACCTTC
CASSEMGGVSYGYTF
>TRBV12-3/TRBV12-4|TRBJ1-3|NA|many
TGTGCCAGCAGCCCCAGAAGAGAAAACACCATATATTTT
CASSPRRENTIYF
>TRBV5-8|TRBJ1-1|NA|many
TGTGCCAGCAGTCTTGACAGGAGGAACACTGAAGCTTTCTTT
CASSLDRRNTEAFF
>TRBV7-9|TRBJ2-7|NA|few
TGTGCCAGCAGCCCACCTTCGGGACATATCTACGAGCAGTACTTC
CASSPPSGHIYEQYF
>TRBV19|TRBJ2-7|TRBD1|NA
TGTGCCAGTAGTAAACAAGGACAGGCGACCGGCTACGAGCAGTACTTC
CASSKQGQATGYEQYF
>TRBV7-2|TRBJ1-6|NA|many
TGTGCCAGCAGCTCCCGGGACACTCATTCACCCCTCCACTTT
CASSSRDTHSPLHF
>TRBV24-1|TRBJ1-4|TRBD1|NA
TGTGCCACCAGTGATGGCGACAGGGCCGAAAAACTGTTTTTT
CATSDGDRAEKLFF
>TRBV29-1|TRBJ2-7|NA|many
TGCAGCGTTGAAGATGGGACAAACTACGAGCAGTACTTC
CSVEDGTNYEQYF
>TRBV20-1|TRBJ2-3|NA|few
TGCAGTGCTAATTCCGACAGATTGAGCACAGATACGCAGTATTTT
CSANSDRLSTDTQYF
>TRBV7-2|TRBJ1-2|NA|many
TGTGCCAGCAGCTTACTAGGGGCGCAGAGCTATGGCTACACCTTC
CASSLLGAQSYGYTF
>TRBV6-1|TRBJ2-7|NA|NA
TGTGCCAGCAGTGAGGAACAGGGTAGCTTTTCCTACGAGCAGTACTTC
CASSEEQGSFSYEQYF
>TRBV12-3/TRBV12-4|TRBJ1-4|NA|NA
TGTGCCAGCTCACCACCGTCCCAGGGTGGACCTAATGAAAAACTGTTTTTT
CASSPPSQGGPNEKLFF
>TRBV16|TRBJ1-5|NA|NA
TGTGCCAGCAGCCAATCGCCGAGCGGCCCCGTTCCCCAGCATTTT
CASSQSPSGPVPQHF
>TRBV20-1|TRBJ2-7|NA|many
TGCAGTGCTGGCGCTTCCGAGCAGTACTTC
CSAGASEQYF
>TRBV6-1|TRBJ1-6|NA|few
TGTGCCAGCAGTGAAGATCCCGGGGGCTCAAATAATTCACCCCTCCACTTT
CASSEDPGGSNNSPLHF
>TRBV5-4|TRBJ2-5|TRBD2|NA
TGTGCCAGCAGCGTCGGCGGGGGGGCCATGGAGACCCAGTACTTC
CASSVGGGAMETQYF